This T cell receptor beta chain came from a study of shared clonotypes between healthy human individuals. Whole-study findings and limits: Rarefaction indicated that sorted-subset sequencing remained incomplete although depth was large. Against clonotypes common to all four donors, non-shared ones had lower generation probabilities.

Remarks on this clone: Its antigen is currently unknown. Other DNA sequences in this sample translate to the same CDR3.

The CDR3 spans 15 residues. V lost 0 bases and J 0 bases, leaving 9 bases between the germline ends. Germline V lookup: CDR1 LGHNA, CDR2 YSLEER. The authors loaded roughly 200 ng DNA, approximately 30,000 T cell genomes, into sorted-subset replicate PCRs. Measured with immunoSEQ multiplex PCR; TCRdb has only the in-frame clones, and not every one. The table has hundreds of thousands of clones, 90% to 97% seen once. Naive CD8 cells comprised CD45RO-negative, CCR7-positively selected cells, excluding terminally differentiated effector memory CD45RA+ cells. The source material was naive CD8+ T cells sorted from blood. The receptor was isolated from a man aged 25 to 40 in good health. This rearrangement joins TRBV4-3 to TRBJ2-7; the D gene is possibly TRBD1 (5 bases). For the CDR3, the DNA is TGCGCCAGCAGCCAAGATAGAGACAGCTCCTACGAGCAGTACTTC. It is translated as CASSQDRDSSYEQYF.